This T cell receptor (beta chain) was identified during a study of CD8 T cells in ankylosing spondylitis. Study-wide findings and caveats: A TCR beta motif of roughly eight highly homologous variants seemed to mark ankylosing spondylitis blood.

TCRdb reprocessed the 5' RACE reads with MiXCR, giving one entry per CDR3 protein. Found here are fewer than 400,000 distinct CDR3 sequences, 20% to 25% of them singletons; the top ten hold about 15%. In its sample, this clonotype was seen many times. What it binds is not known. V gave up 3 bases and J gave up 3 bases, with 12 bases separating them. The CDR3 extends over 14 amino acids. Sequences were obtained from blood, either unsorted or a sorted T cell fraction (not recorded which). The genes are TRBV12-3 or TRBV12-4 and TRBJ2-7; perhaps TRBD1 as D (6 bases). The receptor's source is a male donor with ankylosing spondylitis. CDR3 protein: CASSFRQANYEQYF. The CDR3 DNA reads TGTGCCAGCAGTTTTAGACAGGCAAACTACGAGCAGTACTTC.